This entry lists 21 T cell receptor beta chains sequenced from one sample in a study of response to subunit inactivated influenza vaccine. Via MiXCR, TCRdb re-called the RT-PCR reads, giving one row per CDR3 protein. The data contain more than 550,000 distinct CDR3 sequences, 10% to 15% of them singletons. The source material was PBMCs from blood, sampled on the day of vaccination. The source of these receptors is a man aged 45-65 years who received an inactivated influenza vaccine.

V usage is TRBV6-2 or TRBV6-3 and J usage is TRBJ2-2; 11 nucleotides agree with TRBD2. CDR3 length equals 16 residues. J lost 6 bases, V lost 4 bases, and 7 bases had no gene match. Germline-derived CDR1 and CDR2 are MNHEY and SVGEGT. Here the CDR3 DNA reads TGTGCCAGCAGTTCAATCTTGGGACTAGCGGCCGGGGAGCTGTTTTTT. Protein product: CASSSILGLAAGELFF.

This clonotype was counted a few times. J is TRBJ1-2 and V is TRBV20-1; D is unresolved. V lost 6 bases, J lost 5 bases, and 13 bases lay in between. This CDR3 contains 12 residues. Germline CDR1 is DFQATT and CDR2 is SNEGSKA (reference sequence). The CDR3 here is CSATTGGYGYTF. The CDR3 DNA reads TGCAGTGCCACGACCGGAGGGTATGGCTACACCTTC.

The chain uses TRBV12-3 or TRBV12-4 and TRBJ1-1; D gene ambiguous. The CDR3 contains 12 residues. The V gene lost 6 bases and the J gene lost 6 bases, with 11 bases spanning the gap. The CDR3 nucleotides read TGTGCCAGCAGGCTACCAGGCGCTGAAGCTTTCTTT. Its translation is CASRLPGAEAFF.

This clonotype came up many times. V gene TRBV12-3 or TRBV12-4 combines with J gene TRBJ2-1, with 12 bases fitting TRBD2. J was trimmed by 5 bases and V by 8 bases; bases with no gene match: 4. The CDR3 spans 14 residues. The CDR3 here is CASRTSGTNNEQFF. The CDR3 nucleotides read TGTGCCAGCCGGACTAGCGGGACCAACAATGAGCAGTTCTTC.

This clonotype showed up just a few times. The chain has TRBV7-9 and TRBJ2-7, with 10 nucleotides matching TRBD1. V shed 11 bases and J 5 bases; nucleotides not matched to a gene: 3. Germline CDR1 reads SEHNR; CDR2 reads FQNEAQ (reference sequence). The CDR3 is 11 amino acids. The CDR3 region is CAWGTGDEQYF. DNA of the CDR3: TGTGCCTGGGGGACAGGGGACGAGCAGTACTTC.

The CDR3 protein is CASSLGSLGQGIDGYTF. Written as DNA, the CDR3 is TGTGCCAGCAGCCTTGGGTCGTTGGGACAGGGGATAGATGGCTACACCTTC. The V and J genes are TRBV7-9 and TRBJ1-2, with 10 bases fitting TRBD1. Germline lookup yields CDR1 SEHNR and CDR2 FQNEAQ (reference sequence). The CDR3 is 17 amino acids. V shed 5 bases and J 6 bases; nucleotides not matched to a gene: 15.

In this sample, this clonotype turned up many times. The chain carries TRBV5-1 and TRBJ2-1; TRBD1 is a possible D gene (5 bases). CDR3 length: 13 residues. CDR1 SGHRS and CDR2 YFSETQ come from the germline V gene. V shed 5 bases and J shed 3 bases, with 9 bases lying between them. DNA of the CDR3: TGCGCCAGCAGTGGGGCAGGCTACAATGAGCAGTTCTTC. Protein product: CASSGAGYNEQFF. Full variable domain (rest looked up from reference TRBV5-1 and TRBJ2-1): KAGVTQTPRYLIKTRGQQVTLSCSPISGHRSVSWYQQTPGQGLQFLFEYFSETQRNKGNFPGRFSGRQFSNSRSEMNVSTLELGDSALYLCASSGAGYNEQFFGPGTRLTVL.

The chain recombines TRBV28 with TRBJ2-5, with a weak D call TRBD1 (6 bases). Germline CDR1 reads MDHEN; CDR2 reads SYDVKM. Between the trimmed V and J ends, which lost 5 bases and 2 bases, there was a span of 15 bases. The CDR3 length is 15 residues. This CDR3 reads CASSLNTGNQETQYF. In nucleotides, the CDR3 is TGTGCCAGCAGTCTAAATACAGGGAATCAAGAGACCCAGTACTTC.

In its sample, this clonotype was seen a few times. Written as DNA, the CDR3 is TGTGCCAGCAGTTCCCCTCCGGGGGTAGCGGGAGGCTACGAGCAGTACTTC. The encoded protein is CASSSPPGVAGGYEQYF. The chain combines TRBV28 with TRBJ2-7; 10 bases line up with TRBD2. Per the germline V gene, CDR1 is MDHEN and CDR2 is SYDVKM. The CDR3 totals 17 residues. The junction had 12 bases not matched to a gene; V was cut back by 4 bases and J by 3 bases. The variable domain in full, completed from reference TRBV28 and TRBJ2-7, reads DVKVTQSSRYLVKRTGEKVFLECVQDMDHENMFWYRQDPGLGLRLIYFSYDVKMKEKGDIPEGYSVSREKKERFSLILESASTNQTSMYLCASSSPPGVAGGYEQYFGPGTRLTVT.

This clonotype appeared many times. The chain links TRBV12-3 or TRBV12-4 to TRBJ2-1; perhaps TRBD1 as D (6 bases). There are 12 residues in the CDR3. Trimming removed 3 bases from V and 9 bases from J, with 9 bases in between. The CDR3 DNA reads TGTGCCAGCAGTTTCGTAGGGGGTGAGCAGTTCTTC. Protein sequence: CASSFVGGEQFF.

There are a few counts of this clonotype. The chain has TRBV20-1 and TRBJ2-1; a possible D gene is TRBD2 (5 bases). Germline assignment: CDR1 DFQATT and CDR2 SNEGSKA (reference sequence). The CDR3 has 14 amino acids. V was cut by 6 bases and J by 8 bases, with 20 bases left in between. The CDR3 DNA follows: TGCAGTGCGTCCGGTGTGCGGGCGTCGGATGAGCAGTTCTTC. Translation gives CSASGVRASDEQFF.

The chain carries TRBV6-2 or TRBV6-3 and TRBJ2-3; D is unclear. V lost 0 bases, J lost 9 bases, and 10 bases lay in between. The CDR3 sequence is 13 residues long. Germline CDR1 and CDR2: MNHEY and SVGEGT. CDR3 in amino acids: CASSYSVGRTQYF. In DNA form, the CDR3 reads TGTGCCAGCAGTTACTCTGTCGGACGAACGCAGTATTTT.

There are many counts of this clonotype. The J gene is TRBJ2-1, the V gene TRBV7-2; the match to TRBD2 covers 10 bases. V gave up 2 bases and J gave up 8 bases; unmatched junction bases: 3. The CDR3 length is 14 residues. Germline V gene lookup returns CDR1 SGHTA and CDR2 FQGNSA. The chain's CDR3 is CASSLSGRVDEQFF. Written as DNA, the CDR3 is TGTGCCAGCAGCTTAAGCGGGAGGGTGGATGAGCAGTTCTTC.

The chain combines TRBV2 with TRBJ1-6, with D unclear. V lost 8 bases and J lost 0, with 8 bases in between. CDR3 length: 14 amino acids. From germline, CDR1 is SNHLY and CDR2 FYNNEI. The CDR3 reads CASGESSYNSPLHF. The CDR3 bases are TGTGCCAGCGGAGAAAGCTCCTATAATTCACCCCTCCACTTT.

This chain uses TRBV2 with TRBJ2-5; 9 positions agree with TRBD2. CDR1 is SNHLY, CDR2 FYNNEI, per germline. CDR3 length: 15 amino acids. V shed 1 base, J shed 5 bases, and the junction held 5 bases outside the gene matches. The CDR3 DNA is TGTGCCAGCAGTGAAGAGCGGGGGGCCGGGGAGACCCAGTACTTC. It translates to CASSEERGAGETQYF. Variable domain in full (rest from reference TRBV2 and TRBJ2-5): EPEVTQTPSHQVTQMGQEVILRCVPISNHLYFYWYRQILGQKVEFLVSFYNNEISEKSEIFDDQFSVERPDGSNFTLKIRSTKLEDSAMYFCASSEERGAGETQYFGPGTRLLVL.

V is TRBV25-1 and J is TRBJ1-6; D uncertain. The CDR3 loop spans 14 amino acids. Germline CDR1 is MGHDK and CDR2 is SYGVNS. V shed 4 bases and J shed 10 bases, with 14 bases lying between them. CDR3 nucleotides: TGTGCCAGCAGTGTCCCGGGCCGAGGATCACCCCTCCACTTT. This encodes CASSVPGRGSPLHF. Based on the CDR3 plus reference TRBV25-1 and TRBJ1-6, the full variable domain is EADIYQTPRYLVIGTGKKITLECSQTMGHDKMYWYQQDPGMELHLIHYSYGVNSTEKGDLSSESTVSRIRTEHFPLTLESARPSHTSQYLCASSVPGRGSPLHFGNGTRLTVT.

The chain is built from TRBV30 and TRBJ1-1; D is undetermined. Per germline, CDR1 GTSNPN and CDR2 SVGIG (reference sequence). CDR3 size: 13 residues. The V and J ends lost 0 bases and 2 bases respectively, with 7 bases between them. In DNA form, the CDR3 reads TGTGCCTGGAGTGTAATCAGAAACACTGAAGCTTTCTTT. This translates into CAWSVIRNTEAFF. Full variable domain (rest looked up from reference TRBV30 and TRBJ1-1): SQTIHQWPATLVQPVGSPLSLECTVEGTSNPNLYWYRQAAGRGLQLLFYSVGIGQISSEVPQNLSASRPQDRQFILSSKKLLLSDSGFYLCAWSVIRNTEAFFGQGTRLTVV.

The rearrangement links TRBV18 to TRBJ1-2; D gene uncertain. V lost 4 bases to trimming and J lost 8 bases, with 17 bases between them. Germline CDR1 KGHSH, CDR2 LQKENI. The CDR3 runs 14 residues. CDR3 bases: TGTGCCAGCTCACTACAAGAATGGGCGGGCGGCTACACCTTC. It is translated as CASSLQEWAGGYTF.

This clonotype has a count of ten or more. The rearrangement links TRBV6-5 to TRBJ2-7; D possibly corresponds to TRBD2 (6 bases). Trimming removed 3 bases at V and 3 bases at J, with 15 bases between. This CDR3 has 15 residues. The germline CDR1 and CDR2 sequences are MNHEY and SVGAGI. CDR3 residues: CASSYRRENNYEQYF. CDR3 DNA sequence: TGTGCCAGCAGTTATCGGAGGGAAAATAACTACGAGCAGTACTTC.

The chain employs TRBV12-3 or TRBV12-4 and TRBJ2-2; tentative D call: TRBD1 (6 bases). The CDR3 spans 13 residues. V lost 4 bases, J lost 10 bases, and 13 bases lay in between. The CDR3 spells CASSSPQGEELFF. The CDR3 bases are TGTGCCAGCAGTTCACCACAGGGTGAGGAGCTGTTTTTT.

This chain joins TRBV11-2 and TRBJ2-2; either TRBD1 or TRBD2 may supply D (6 bases each). Germline V CDR1 and CDR2: SGHAT, FQNNGV. Deletions cut 4 bases from V and 4 bases from J, with 16 bases between. There are 16 residues in the CDR3. CDR3 sequence reads: CASSSRGATGTGELFF. CDR3 sequence (DNA): TGTGCCAGCAGCTCTAGGGGGGCGACTGGCACCGGGGAGCTGTTTTTT.